The entry that follows covers one T cell receptor (beta chain) sequence. This entry belongs to a study of OX40 agonist ivuxolimab in advanced cancers. Study background: Prior therapy, whether anti-PD-1, anti-PD-L1 or anti-CTLA-4, was allowed, and 30% to 40% had some.

Method: immunoSEQ multiplex PCR; TCRdb's copy keeps in-frame clones and lacks some. The table has some 50,000 clones, around 80% seen once. Sequenced here: CD4+ or CD8+ T cells sorted from blood, sampled in a trial of the OX40 agonist ivuxolimab. The TCR originated in an adult with an advanced solid tumor such as melanoma, head and neck, liver or kidney cancer.

CDR3 in DNA: TGTGCCAGCAGCCCAGACAGGGCGGAGACCGGGGAGCTGTTTTTT. Residues: CASSPDRAETGELFF. This sequence joins TRBV21-1 and TRBJ2-2; the DNA was not used to check the table's D call, TRBD1. TRBV21-1 is a known pseudogene. This CDR3 region has 15 residues.